This T cell receptor beta chain was profiled in a study of T cells after yellow fever vaccination. Whole-study findings and limits: Booster samples showed a return of most primary-vaccination clones (around 95% CD4, around 88% CD8).

This clonotype has more than one count but fewer than ten. Its antigen is currently unknown. V shed 5 bases and J 4 bases; nucleotides not matched to a gene: 12. Germline V CDR1 and CDR2: LNHDA, SQIVND (reference sequence). CDR3 length equals 16 residues. 5'RACE template switching added a universal primer site and UMIs to TCR cDNA. TCRdb re-called the 5' RACE reads with MiXCR, one entry per CDR3 protein. This sample has a few hundred thousand distinct CDR3 sequences, with less than 20% found just once. The specimen comprised PBMCs, sampled 5 days after the first yellow fever vaccination. The chain is built from TRBV19 and TRBJ2-3, with 7 bases aligning to TRBD2. This TCR came from a young man who received the YFV17D yellow fever vaccine. The CDR3 coding sequence is TGTGCCAGTAGTCCCAGAGCGGGACGCGGCCCAGATACGCAGTATTTT. This sequence encodes CASSPRAGRGPDTQYF.